One sample yielded the 2 T cell receptor beta chains listed below, sequenced in a study of T cells in Graves' hyperthyroidism and ophthalmopathy (dated by TCRdb to between 2017 and 2020). The library came from multiplex PCR. Data came from an Illumina HiSeq 2000. The TCR beta CDR3 regions were amplified from the RNA transcripts. A first-round RT-PCR of the TCR CDR3 used the HTBI primer set with the Qiagen OneStep RT-PCR kit. TCRdb redid the processing of the public reads, applying fastp at Q25 and MiXCR, and retained in-frame beta chains. Rows with a matching CDR3 protein are joined into one entry that keeps the most common DNA and genes. Across this sample there are a few hundred thousand distinct CDR3 sequences, with around 20% seen only once. Jointly, the top ten make up roughly 44% of the sample. Input material: blood. The origin of the receptors is a man in his forties or fifties with Graves' hyperthyroidism.

V and J are TRBV5-5 and TRBJ2-2; 13 bases line up with TRBD2. The CDR3 runs 17 residues. V dropped 4 bases and J dropped 2; count of bases not matched to a gene: 5. Germline V gene data show CDR1 as SGHKS and CDR2 as YYEKEE (reference sequence). In DNA form, the CDR3 reads TGTGCCAGCAGCCTGGGACTAGCGGGGCACAACACCGGGGAGCTGTTTTTT. Residues: CASSLGLAGHNTGELFF.

This clonotype was found many times. The genes are TRBV5-1 and TRBJ2-1; 15 bases are shared with TRBD2. The ends lost 0 bases at V and 9 bases at J; junction bases unmatched: 4. Germline V lookup: CDR1 SGHRS, CDR2 YFSETQ. This CDR3 is 16 amino acids long. CDR3 in amino acids: CASSLGTSGGAAEQFF. The CDR3 bases are TGCGCCAGCAGCTTGGGGACTAGCGGGGGGGCCGCTGAGCAGTTCTTC.